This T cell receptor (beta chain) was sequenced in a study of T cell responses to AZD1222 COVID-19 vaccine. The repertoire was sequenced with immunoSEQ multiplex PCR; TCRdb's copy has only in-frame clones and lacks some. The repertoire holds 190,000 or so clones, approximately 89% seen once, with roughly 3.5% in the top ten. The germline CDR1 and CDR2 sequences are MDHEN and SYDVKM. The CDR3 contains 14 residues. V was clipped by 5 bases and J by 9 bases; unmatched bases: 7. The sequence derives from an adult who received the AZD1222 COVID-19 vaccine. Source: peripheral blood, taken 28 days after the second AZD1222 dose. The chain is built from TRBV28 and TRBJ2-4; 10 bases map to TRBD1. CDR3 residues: CASSPGTGVGIQYF. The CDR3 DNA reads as TGTGCCAGCAGTCCTGGGACAGGGGTGGGCATTCAGTACTTC.